This T cell receptor (beta chain) was sequenced in a study of human versus mouse CDR3 diversity and MHC coevolution. About the research overall: Each sample yielded about 0.6 x 10^7 to 1.8 x 10^7 valid reads.

Germline loops: CDR1 MDHEN, CDR2 SYDVKM. The V gene lost 5 bases and the J gene lost 0 bases, with 11 bases spanning the gap. The CDR3 runs 15 residues. Cells were CD45RO-negative CD62L-positive naive CD4 T cells sorted from PBMCs. As for this clone: Its antigen is unidentified.

Findings of the study overall: Over five MHC II alleles selected the human T cells.

TCRdb's copy holds only in-frame clones and misses some; the assay was immunoSEQ multiplex PCR. The sample records some 82,000 clones, approximately 92% being singletons. The clonotype originates from a person aged 25 to 69 in good health. Material: naive CD4+ T cells from blood. Stated subset: CD45RO-negative CD62L-positive naive CD4 T cells. The chain is built from TRBV28 and TRBJ2-1; no clear D gene. CDR3 protein: CASSLQASSYNEQFF. The CDR3 coding sequence is TGTGCCAGCAGTCTTCAGGCGAGCTCCTACAATGAGCAGTTCTTC.